This T cell receptor (beta chain) was sequenced during a study of shared clonotypes between healthy human individuals. Details on this clone: What it binds is not known.

TCRdb's table, derived via immunoSEQ multiplex PCR, lists solely in-frame clones and lacks some. The data show a few million clones, roughly 93% seen once. Regarding the study as a whole: Naive subsets typically showed greater estimated richness than memory subsets.

Trimming left V 0 bases short and J 2 bases short, with 18 bases between. Looked up from germline, CDR1 is SGHKS and CDR2 is YYEKEE (reference sequence). The CDR3 is made up of 17 amino acids. This clonotype was sampled from a man in his late teens or twenties in good health. Some clones in this sample may be carry-over from other donors' samples. The rearrangement uses TRBV5-5 and TRBJ2-7; the D call may be TRBD1 or TRBD2 (5 bases each). Sequencing was performed on naive CD4+ T cells from PBMCs. The sample's subset: CD45RA+ positively selected. The CDR3 DNA is TGTGCCAGCAGCTTGGCCGTTGTTGGGACCGCCGCCTACGAGCAGTACTTC. Encoded protein: CASSLAVVGTAAYEQYF.